This is a list of T cell receptor beta chains from one sample in a study of Graves' ophthalmopathy and Graves' hyperthyroidism. One entry per CDR3 protein, called by TCRdb with MiXCR from the multiplex PCR reads. The sample carries about 620,000 distinct CDR3 sequences, 20% to 25% recorded once. The specimen was peripheral blood. The receptors shown here come from a woman aged 18-30 years with stable Graves' hyperthyroidism. Some clones in this sample may be carry-over from other donors' samples. Each CDR3 is given with its conserved first and last residue. The D gene is left open where the match is weak. Clone sizes are given selectively: once, few, many, or a class where the clone is expanded.

j_call clone_size v_call d_call cdr3_aa cdr3_nt
TRBJ1-1 . TRBV2 . CASRIDTNTEAFF TGTGCCAGCAGGATTGACACCAACACTGAAGCTTTCTTT
TRBJ2-7 many TRBV28 . CASSLIAYEQYF TGTGCCAGCAGTTTAATAGCCTACGAGCAGTACTTC
TRBJ1-2 . TRBV29-1 . CSVAGGWRSRGYTF TGCAGCGTCGCAGGTGGCTGGCGAAGTCGGGGCTACACCTTC
TRBJ2-7 many TRBV20-1 TRBD1 CSARARTGSYEQYF TGCAGTGCTAGAGCCCGGACAGGGAGCTACGAGCAGTACTTC
TRBJ1-2 few TRBV6-5 . CASSYETNYGYTF TGTGCCAGCAGTTACGAAACTAACTATGGCTACACCTTC
TRBJ1-1 . TRBV27 TRBD1 CASSLYGTANTEAFF TGTGCCAGCAGTTTATACGGGACAGCGAACACTGAAGCTTTCTTT
TRBJ1-1 few TRBV11-2 TRBD1 CASITGTASMNTEAFF TGTGCCAGCATTACCGGGACAGCGAGCATGAACACTGAAGCTTTCTTT
TRBJ1-5 many TRBV12-3/TRBV12-4 . CASTTGQSNQPQHF TGTGCCAGCACGACCGGACAGAGCAATCAGCCCCAGCATTTT
TRBJ2-6 . TRBV12-3/TRBV12-4 TRBD1 CASSPRPRGREGANVLTF TGTGCCAGCAGTCCCCGACCCAGGGGGCGGGAAGGGGCCAACGTCCTGACTTTC
TRBJ1-2 many TRBV6-1 TRBD1 CASSEGQAKGYGYTF TGTGCCAGCAGTGAGGGACAGGCCAAGGGTTATGGCTACACCTTC
TRBJ2-5 . TRBV30 . CAWSGNRIQETQYF TGTGCCTGGAGTGGGAACAGGATCCAAGAGACCCAGTACTTC
TRBJ2-7 many TRBV2 TRBD2 CASSERRETTYEQYF TGTGCCAGCAGTGAACGGCGGGAGACTACCTACGAGCAGTACTTC
TRBJ2-5 . TRBV30 TRBD1 CAWSRDRGRRETQYF TGTGCCTGGAGTAGAGACAGGGGGCGCCGGGAGACCCAGTACTTC
TRBJ1-1 many TRBV4-1 . CASSQDWDLEAFF TGCGCCAGCAGCCAAGATTGGGACCTTGAAGCTTTCTTT
TRBJ1-2 many TRBV19 TRBD1 CASRSVPQGSSGYTF TGTGCCAGTAGATCCGTACCACAGGGGAGCTCTGGCTACACCTTC
TRBJ1-1 few TRBV25-1 . CASSEGRDTGVHEAFF TGTGCCAGCAGTGAAGGGAGGGACACCGGGGTACATGAAGCTTTCTTT
TRBJ2-7 . TRBV5-1 TRBD2 CASSSHSGQDEQYF TGCGCCAGCAGCTCACATAGCGGGCAAGACGAGCAGTACTTC
TRBJ1-1 . TRBV6-5 . CASSYSAFGSDTEAFF TGTGCCAGCAGTTACTCGGCCTTCGGCTCCGACACTGAAGCTTTCTTT
TRBJ1-1 many TRBV5-1 TRBD1 CASRQGQGATEAFF TGCGCCAGCAGGCAAGGACAGGGGGCTACTGAAGCTTTCTTT
TRBJ1-3 few TRBV3-1 . CASSQTIGTSGNTIYF TGTGCCAGCAGCCAAACGATTGGTACCTCTGGAAACACCATATATTTT
TRBJ2-7 many TRBV7-3 TRBD1 CASSPGQGASSYEQYF TGTGCCAGCAGCCCCGGACAGGGGGCCAGTAGCTACGAGCAGTACTTC
TRBJ2-5 . TRBV29-1 . CSVERLAMETQYF TGCAGCGTTGAGAGGCTTGCCATGGAGACCCAGTACTTC
TRBJ1-1 many TRBV6-2/TRBV6-3 TRBD1 CASSLTGVTEAFF TGTGCCAGCAGTCTTACAGGGGTCACTGAAGCTTTCTTT
TRBJ1-2 many TRBV28 . CASSSPTNYGYTF TGTGCCAGCAGTTCTCCTACTAACTATGGCTACACCTTC
TRBJ1-2 . TRBV29-1 . CSVAGFYGYTF TGCAGCGTTGCGGGGTTCTATGGCTACACCTTC
TRBJ1-2 few TRBV30 . CAWSTQGGGYTF TGTGCCTGGAGTACTCAGGGTGGAGGCTACACCTTC
TRBJ1-2 many TRBV12-3/TRBV12-4 . CASSFYRGPVYYGYTF TGTGCCAGCAGTTTTTACCGGGGGCCAGTCTACTATGGCTACACCTTC
TRBJ2-3 . TRBV19 . CASSSNSWFGPLNQPQYF TGTGCCAGTAGCTCCAATTCTTGGTTTGGACCCCTGAATCAGCCCCAGTATTTT
TRBJ1-1 . TRBV12-3/TRBV12-4 . CASSSYRVRDTEAFF TGTGCCAGCAGTTCGTACAGGGTCAGGGACACTGAAGCTTTCTTT
TRBJ1-1 many TRBV29-1 . CSVDGGTLRRAFF TGCAGCGTTGACGGGGGGACGCTCCGTCGAGCTTTCTTT
TRBJ1-1 many TRBV20-1 . CSACPSQGPEAFF TGCAGTGCTTGCCCTTCGCAGGGGCCTGAAGCTTTCTTT
TRBJ2-5 many TRBV30 . CAWSLPWGAIQETQYF TGTGCCTGGAGCTTACCGTGGGGGGCGATCCAAGAGACCCAGTACTTC
TRBJ2-5 many TRBV11-2 TRBD1 CASSLGTEVSHF TGTGCCAGCAGCCTCGGGACAGAAGTATCGCACTTC
TRBJ1-5 once TRBV20-1 . CSAKGRRYSNQPQHF TGCAGTGCCAAGGGACGAAGATATAGCAATCAGCCCCAGCATTTT
TRBJ1-1 . TRBV7-2 . CASSLWGAAAFF TGTGCCAGCAGCTTATGGGGGGCTGCGGCTTTCTTT
TRBJ1-1 many TRBV19 . CASNPGGNLNTEAFF TGTGCCAGTAATCCCGGGGGGAACTTGAACACTGAAGCTTTCTTT
TRBJ2-5 many TRBV11-2 TRBD2 CASSPRLATKETQYF TGTGCCAGCAGCCCACGACTAGCGACAAAAGAGACCCAGTACTTC
TRBJ2-2 many TRBV19 . CASHHSYTGELFF TGTGCCAGCCACCACAGCTACACCGGGGAGCTGTTTTTT
TRBJ2-2 many TRBV6-1 TRBD2 CASSEALAGDSEELFF TGTGCCAGCAGTGAAGCGCTAGCGGGAGATTCTGAGGAGCTGTTTTTT
TRBJ2-5 . TRBV5-1 . CASSLGRPIQTQYF TGCGCCAGCAGCTTGGGCAGGCCTATTCAGACCCAGTACTTC
TRBJ2-2 many TRBV7-8 TRBD2 CASSAPPSGSWTGELFF TGTGCCAGCAGCGCGCCCCCCAGCGGGAGCTGGACCGGGGAGCTGTTTTTT
TRBJ1-5 . TRBV6-5 . CASSYDSGNQPQHF TGTGCCAGCAGTTACGACAGCGGAAATCAGCCCCAGCATTTT
TRBJ2-7 many TRBV3-1 . CASSGSWEATYEQYF TGTGCCAGCAGCGGGTCATGGGAGGCTACCTACGAGCAGTACTTC
TRBJ2-7 many TRBV20-1 . CSAPNLESSYEQYF TGCAGTGCTCCTAATTTGGAGAGCTCCTACGAGCAGTACTTC
TRBJ1-1 many TRBV9 . CASSVVEGSNTEAFF TGTGCCAGCAGCGTAGTGGAGGGTTCGAACACTGAAGCTTTCTTT
TRBJ1-2 many TRBV6-2/TRBV6-3 TRBD1 CASSSSTGERAYGYTF TGTGCCAGCAGTTCCTCAACAGGGGAACGGGCCTATGGCTACACCTTC
TRBJ2-5 . TRBV12-3/TRBV12-4 TRBD2 CASSLFPLAGEETQYF TGTGCCAGCAGTTTATTCCCACTAGCGGGAGAAGAGACCCAGTACTTC
TRBJ1-2 many TRBV12-3/TRBV12-4 TRBD1 CASRETGGKYGYTF TGTGCCAGCAGGGAGACAGGGGGCAAATATGGCTACACCTTC
TRBJ2-7 once TRBV20-1 . CSARWAAQYEQYF TGCAGTGCTAGGTGGGCGGCTCAGTACGAGCAGTACTTC
TRBJ2-7 many TRBV28 TRBD1 CASTLGDSIYEQYF TGTGCCAGCACGCTTGGGGACAGTATCTACGAGCAGTACTTC
TRBJ2-5 . TRBV11-2 TRBD2 CASSLEGGSHRGTQYF TGTGCCAGCAGCTTAGAAGGCGGGAGCCACCGCGGAACCCAGTACTTC
TRBJ1-1 . TRBV29-1 . CSVEDPQGRNTEAFF TGCAGCGTTGAAGATCCTCAGGGGAGGAACACTGAAGCTTTCTTT
TRBJ1-6 many TRBV11-2 TRBD1 CASSTGVRSPLHF TGTGCCAGCAGCACAGGGGTTCGGTCACCCCTCCACTTT
TRBJ2-7 many TRBV28 . CASSSGTTGEQYF TGTGCCAGCAGTTCCGGGACAACGGGGGAGCAGTACTTC
TRBJ1-1 many TRBV10-1 . CASSESRVTEAFF TGCGCCAGCAGTGAGTCGAGAGTAACTGAAGCTTTCTTT
TRBJ2-3 few TRBV5-1 . CASSLEFSGGPDTQYF TGCGCCAGCAGCTTGGAATTTAGCGGCGGCCCAGATACGCAGTATTTT
TRBJ2-5 many TRBV2 . CASSEAGAGRQETQYF TGTGCCAGCAGTGAAGCTGGGGCAGGGCGCCAAGAGACCCAGTACTTC